This TCR beta chain was sequenced for a study of T cell responses to AZD1222 COVID-19 vaccine. Sequencing used immunoSEQ multiplex PCR; TCRdb keeps in-frame clones, though not all of them. The profile shows about 100,000 clones, 85% to 90% of them singletons. Germline CDR1 LGHNA, CDR2 YNFKEQ. V was clipped by 1 base and J by 7 bases; unmatched bases: 8. This CDR3 comprises 16 residues. Specimen: peripheral blood, collected on day 0 of AZD1222 vaccination. The rearrangement uses TRBV4-2 and TRBJ1-5; 9 bases line up with TRBD1. The receptor comes from an adult in good health. In DNA, the CDR3 is TGTGCCAGCAGCCAAGTTCTCCGGACAGGGGACCAGCCCCAGCATTTT. It encodes CASSQVLRTGDQPQHF.